This record looks at one T cell receptor beta chain sequence and its context. Its specific antigen is unknown. No base qualities exist here, and no much larger clone lies one base off it. Ophthalmopathy patients had moderately to severely active disease, Clinical Activity Score of at least 3, NOSPECS grade of at least 4, and duration under 3 months. The study excluded patients with uncontrolled infections, other autoimmune diseases, pregnancy or lactation. Diagnoses were established on the basis of clinical symptoms, serum thyroxine and TRAb, thyroid ultrasound, and orbital computed tomography. Ficoll-Paque density gradient centrifugation was used to isolate PBMCs from approximately 11 ml of fresh peripheral blood. Total RNA was extracted with Trizol reagent, and quality was checked on an Agilent 2100 Bioanalyzer. The data were taken from a study of T cells in Graves' hyperthyroidism and ophthalmopathy (dated by TCRdb to the late 2010s). About the study as a whole: Peripheral blood was collected at initial diagnosis, before any treatment. According to the paper, TCR Vbeta CDR3 sequencing was carried out on 135 peripheral blood samples, which came from fewer than 50 ophthalmopathy, under 85 hyperthyroidism and approximately 17 progressor patients. A discovery cohort of about a hundred patients, about 44 with Graves' ophthalmopathy and 57 with stable Graves' hyperthyroidism, was used to find distinguishing TCR V-J signatures. After sampling, hyperthyroidism patients received methimazole starting at 30 mg daily, and ophthalmopathy patients received high-dose intravenous methylprednisolone. The roughly 100 discovery patients were randomly divided into training and test sets at a 7:3 ratio. In addition, the study compared T-cell repertoires in thyroid tissue and in blood from five or six Graves' hyperthyroidism patients. Prospective prediction of ophthalmopathy was tested in an independent validation cohort of 18 to 20 hyperthyroidism patients and some 17 patients who later progressed to ophthalmopathy.

Findings and caveats that apply to the study as a whole: A model built on a 13 V-J signature distinguished ophthalmopathy from stable hyperthyroidism, reaching over 85% sensitivity and approximately 81% specificity in cross-validation and 80%/75% in testing. No statistical method was used to set the sample size in advance, and investigators knew the group allocation. Blood samples also contained most of the expanded thyroid clonotypes (frequency above 0.001), which suggests that blood repertoires may reflect thyroid immune responses. In validation, the model predicted progression to ophthalmopathy a median of around six months before onset, with 65% to 71% sensitivity and around 76% specificity.

TCR beta CDR3 regions were amplified from RNA transcripts. The first round of RT-PCR for the TCR CDR3 was performed with the HTBI primer set and the Qiagen OneStep RT-PCR kit. A second multiplex PCR round built the libraries, followed by size selection and purification. Sequencing of the libraries was done on an Illumina HiSeq2000 using paired-end 100 bp reads. Concerning the study's data processing: SOAPnuke was used to process the raw data, throwing out any read that contained adapters or uncalled bases, had a mean Phred below 15, or lacked an exact constant-primer or identifier match. COPE v1.2.5 was used to merge the high-quality paired reads, and each unique nucleotide sequence was defined as a clonotype. MiTCR v1.1 was used to align the clonotypes against IMGT TRBV, TRBD and TRBJ reference segments. The analysis was restricted to V-J combinations with a frequency above 0.0001, which together covered just over 98% of the repertoires. A TCS score was defined as the ratio between F50 (clonal expansion) and ExV (chaos), using BLOSUM62-based TCRdist between CDR3 peptides within each V-J. Welch's t-statistics and random forest reduced approximately 520 V-J features to about 12, which were used in a naive Bayes classifier (R e1071). The public reads were reprocessed in TCRdb via fastp at Q25 and MiXCR, keeping in-frame beta chains. For every CDR3 protein sequence, its rows merge into one entry that carries the most common genes and DNA. None of the V and J calls come from the authors' own analysis; TCRdb made them. The sample table holds fewer than 500,000 distinct CDR3 sequences, of which approximately 15% were seen once. The ten largest clones take up roughly 21% of the sample.

V lost 5 bases and J lost 2 bases; the stretch between them is 15 bases long. The cysteine opens and the phenylalanine closes a CDR3 of 15 amino acids. Just CDR3 DNA is preserved here, 45 bases in frame from base 1. The germline V gene sets CDR1 to SGHVS and CDR2 to FNYEAQ. In this chain, TRBV7-6 is recombined with TRBJ1-1; the D gene cannot be named for sure. Specimen: blood. The TCR was taken from a woman in her 30s with Graves' ophthalmopathy. In nucleotides, the sequence is TGTGCCAGCAGCCCAAACCAACTAGATAACACTGAAGCTTTCTTT. Its translation is CASSPNQLDNTEAFF.